The rows below give T cell receptor beta chains drawn from one sample of a study of memory CD4+ T cells and cytomegalovirus serostatus. TCRdb keeps only in-frame clones here, not all; method: immunoSEQ multiplex PCR. Among around 57,000 clones listed, about three quarters were seen once. Sequencing was performed on memory CD4+ T cells from blood. The receptors derive from an adult in good health and CMV-seronegative. Some clones in this sample may be carry-over from other donors' samples. Each CDR3 is given with its conserved first and last residue. A D gene is named only where the DNA matches it firmly. Part of the rows lack a size; the others show once, few, many or a class for expanded clones.

clone_size	d_call	v_call	j_call	cdr3_nt	cdr3_aa
few	TRBD1	TRBV29-1	TRBJ2-3	TGCAGCGTTGAGCGGTCCGGGACAGGGGGCGTAGATACGCAGTATTTT	CSVERSGTGGVDTQYF
.	.	TRBV10-1	TRBJ2-1	TGCGCCAGCAGTGAACAGCGGGTTACCTACAATGAGCAGTTCTTC	CASSEQRVTYNEQFF
.	.	TRBV27	TRBJ2-6	TGTGCCAGCAGTTTATCCAGGGACACTGGGGCCAACGTCCTGACTTTC	CASSLSRDTGANVLTF
.	.	TRBV2	TRBJ1-2	TGTGCCAGCAGCTCGGACTCTTGGAGCTATGGCTACACCTTC	CASSSDSWSYGYTF
.	TRBD2	TRBV18	TRBJ2-1	TGTGCCAGCTCACCACGGACTAGCGGCGGAAATGAGCAGTTCTTC	CASSPRTSGGNEQFF
.	.	TRBV21-1	TRBJ1-2	TGTGCCAGCAGCAAATTGCCCTACCAAGGCTACACCTTC	CASSKLPYQGYTF
.	.	TRBV5-4	TRBJ1-4	TGTGCCAGCAGCCGCGATGAAAAACTGTTTTTT	CASSRDEKLFF
.	.	TRBV5-1	TRBJ2-1	TGCGCCAGCAGCTTGGGTCAGACGAATGAGCAGTTCTTC	CASSLGQTNEQFF
.	.	TRBV5-4	TRBJ2-5	TGTGCCAGCAGCTTGGGTGATGAGGGGCCGCAGACCCAGTACTTC	CASSLGDEGPQTQYF
once	.	TRBV30	TRBJ1-1	TGTGCCTGGAGTGTAATAAACACTGAAGCTTTCTTT	CAWSVINTEAFF
.	TRBD2	TRBV28	TRBJ2-7	TGTGCCAGCAGCCCACCCGCGGGCCACCGGGGGGGCTACGAGCAGTACTTC	CASSPPAGHRGGYEQYF
.	.	TRBV29-1	TRBJ1-1	TGCAGCGTGCACAAAGTAACTGAAGCTTTCTTT	CSVHKVTEAFF
.	.	TRBV20-1	TRBJ1-1	TGCAGTGCCACAGAGAACACTGAAGCTTTCTTT	CSATENTEAFF
.	TRBD2	TRBV5-1	TRBJ2-1	TGCGCCAGCAGCTTGGTCCAAAGCGGGGACAATGAGCAGTTCTTC	CASSLVQSGDNEQFF
.	.	TRBV5-6	TRBJ2-5	TGTGCCAGCAGCGACCGGGACATCTACCAAGAGACCCAGTACTTC	CASSDRDIYQETQYF
once	TRBD1	TRBV14	TRBJ2-7	TGTGCCAGCAGCCAAGGACAGGGGTTAACCTACGAGCAGTACTTC	CASSQGQGLTYEQYF
.	TRBD2	TRBV7-8	TRBJ2-7	TGTGCCAGCAGCTTTAGCGGGGCATCCTACGAGCAGTACTTC	CASSFSGASYEQYF
.	.	TRBV2	TRBJ2-2	TGTGCCAGCAATCTTCGGGCCGGCACCGGGGAGCTGTTTTTT	CASNLRAGTGELFF
few	.	TRBV7-2	TRBJ2-3	TGTGCCAGCACCGTCACTTACAGGGATACGCAGTATTTT	CASTVTYRDTQYF
.	.	TRBV6-5	TRBJ1-3	TGTGCCAGCAGTCCGGACAGAAACTCTGGAAACACCATATATTTT	CASSPDRNSGNTIYF
.	.	TRBV7-2	TRBJ1-2	TGTGCCAGCAGATCGACAGATACCTATGGCTACACCTTC	CASRSTDTYGYTF
.	TRBD1	TRBV7-2	TRBJ1-1	TGTGCCAGCAGGCGACAGGGGGCGGAGAACACTGAAGCTTTCTTT	CASRRQGAENTEAFF
.	.	TRBV7-2	TRBJ2-3	TGTGCCAGCAGCGCCCAACAGGGTGATACGCAGTATTTT	CASSAQQGDTQYF
.	.	TRBV9	TRBJ2-5	TGTGCCAGCAGCGTGGGGGCGGGTTCGACCCAGTACTTC	CASSVGAGSTQYF
.	TRBD1	TRBV2	TRBJ2-7	TGTGCCAGCAGTGGACAGGGTTATTACTACGAGCAGTACTTC	CASSGQGYYYEQYF
.	.	TRBV9	TRBJ1-3	TGTGCCAGCAGCGGGGGACTCCTCAGCTCTGGAAACACCATATATTTT	CASSGGLLSSGNTIYF
.	.	TRBV7-2	TRBJ2-5	TGTGCCAGCAGCTTATCAGCGAACCGCCAGGAGGTCCAGTACTTC	CASSLSANRQEVQYF
.	.	TRBV9	TRBJ2-7	TGTGCCAGCAGCGTAGAGGGGGGCAGCTCCTACGAGCAGTACTTC	CASSVEGGSSYEQYF
.	.	TRBV29-1	TRBJ1-5	TGCAGCGCCGCAGAGACAGTTGATCAGCCCCAGCATTTT	CSAAETVDQPQHF
.	TRBD1	TRBV29-1	TRBJ1-4	TGCAGCGTTGAAGGCGACAGGGACGGAAAACTGTTTTTT	CSVEGDRDGKLFF
few	.	TRBV27	TRBJ1-2	TGTGCCAGCAGTTTAGGGGGGGCCTATGGCTACACCTTC	CASSLGGAYGYTF
.	.	TRBV28	TRBJ1-5	TGTGCCAGCAGCAAGATCAATCAGCCCCAGCATTTT	CASSKINQPQHF